These 19 T cell receptor beta chains originate from one sample sequenced in a study of response to subunit inactivated influenza vaccine. TCRdb processed the RT-PCR reads anew with MiXCR; each CDR3 protein has one entry. The sample includes fewer than 600,000 distinct CDR3 sequences, around 7.9% of them seen just once. The starting material was PBMCs from blood, obtained less than 30 months after vaccination. The receptors shown here come from a man aged 50 to 69 who received an inactivated influenza vaccine.

In its sample, this clonotype was seen many times. The chain couples TRBV20-1 to TRBJ2-7; the match to TRBD1 covers 9 bases. V trimming: 1 base; J trimming: 7 bases; junction bases outside the gene matches: 8. The germline V gene encodes CDR1 DFQATT and CDR2 SNEGSKA (reference sequence). This CDR3 region has 14 residues. The DNA for the CDR3 is TGCAGTGCTAGAGGGTCCGGGACAGGGTTAGAGCAGTACTTC. Translation gives CSARGSGTGLEQYF.

This clonotype was counted at least ten times. The V call is TRBV29-1, the J call TRBJ2-3; D is perhaps TRBD1 or TRBD2 (5 bases each). Trimming cost V 7 bases and J 2 bases, with 13 bases left between them. CDR1 is SQVTM and CDR2 is ANQGSEA in the germline V gene. The CDR3 consists of 13 residues. The CDR3: CSGDAGLTDTQYF. The CDR3 DNA sequence: TGCAGCGGGGACGCCGGACTCACAGATACGCAGTATTTT.

The sample holds many counts of this clonotype. This sequence joins TRBV27 and TRBJ2-7; weak D call: TRBD1 (6 bases). The CDR3 length is 13 residues. The V gene's germline CDR1 is MNHEY and CDR2 SMNVEV (reference sequence). V gave up 6 bases and J gave up 0 bases, with 9 bases separating them. CDR3 protein: CASRGGNSYEQYF. CDR3 nucleotides: TGTGCCAGCAGAGGGGGTAACTCCTACGAGCAGTACTTC.

The V and J genes are TRBV6-2 or TRBV6-3 and TRBJ2-3, with 7 bases aligning to TRBD2. This CDR3 contains 15 residues. Trimming at V came to 6 bases and at J to 0 bases, leaving 6 bases not matched to a gene. Germline loops: CDR1 MNHEY, CDR2 SVGEGT. The CDR3 protein is CASRPGLESTDTQYF. The CDR3 DNA sequence: TGTGCCAGCAGACCCGGACTAGAAAGCACAGATACGCAGTATTTT.

This clonotype was seen more than once but under ten times. The chain uses TRBV20-1 and TRBJ2-1, with 9 nucleotides matching TRBD2. Germline values: CDR1 DFQATT, CDR2 SNEGSKA (reference sequence). V trimming: 6 bases; J trimming: 7 bases; junction bases outside the gene matches: 13. The CDR3 contains 15 residues. The CDR3 sequence: CSAQRRLAGLNEQFF. The CDR3 nucleotides are TGCAGTGCCCAAAGGCGGCTAGCGGGACTGAATGAGCAGTTCTTC.

Only a few counts were recorded for this clonotype. The chain has TRBV28 and TRBJ2-1, with D possibly matching TRBD1 (6 bases). The germline V gene encodes CDR1 MDHEN and CDR2 SYDVKM. The CDR3 extends over 16 amino acids. Trimming left V 7 bases short and J 0 bases short, with 16 bases between. The DNA of the CDR3 is TGTGCCAGCACCATTCTCAGGGGAAGCTCCTACAATGAGCAGTTCTTC. Its protein is CASTILRGSSYNEQFF.

This clonotype was detected only a few times. This sequence joins TRBV2 and TRBJ2-3; D not certain. CDR1 SNHLY and CDR2 FYNNEI come from the germline V gene. Trimming removed 4 bases at V and 0 bases at J, with 5 bases between. The CDR3 runs to 13 residues. CDR3 DNA: TGTGCCAGCAGTGGGTACAGCACAGATACGCAGTATTTT. Translation gives CASSGYSTDTQYF. Using reference TRBV2 and TRBJ2-3 for the parts outside the CDR3, the full variable domain is EPEVTQTPSHQVTQMGQEVILRCVPISNHLYFYWYRQILGQKVEFLVSFYNNEISEKSEIFDDQFSVERPDGSNFTLKIRSTKLEDSAMYFCASSGYSTDTQYFGPGTRLTVL.

This clonotype was found many times. The chain has TRBV15 and TRBJ2-2; TRBD1 matches 9 bases. Germline assignment: CDR1 LNHNV and CDR2 YYDKDF (reference sequence). The V segment lost 5 bases and the J segment 1 base; nucleotides outside the gene matches: 2. CDR3 length: 15 residues. The CDR3 loop reads CATSEGQGNTGELFF. CDR3 nucleotide sequence: TGTGCCACCAGCGAGGGACAGGGGAACACCGGGGAGCTGTTTTTT.

Ten or more counts support this clonotype. V is TRBV24-1 and J is TRBJ2-4; TRBD1 agrees at 7 bases. Trimming removed 5 bases from V and 1 base from J; junction bases left unmatched: 10. The length of the CDR3 is 17 residues. Germline CDR1 and CDR2: KGHDR and SFDVKD. CDR3 loop: CATSGSTGAMAKNIQYF. CDR3 coding DNA: TGTGCCACCAGTGGGTCAACAGGGGCCATGGCCAAAAACATTCAGTACTTC.

This clonotype was observed a handful of times. V and J are TRBV4-1 and TRBJ2-2, with 7 nucleotides matching TRBD1. Looked up from germline, CDR1 is MGHRA and CDR2 is YSYEKL. V dropped 5 bases and J dropped 3; count of bases not matched to a gene: 9. The CDR3 extends over 16 amino acids. Here the CDR3 reads CASSVRTGVYTGELFF. CDR3 sequence (DNA): TGCGCCAGCAGCGTAAGAACAGGGGTGTACACCGGGGAGCTGTTTTTT.

This clonotype was observed a few times. The chain couples TRBV29-1 to TRBJ1-1; possibly TRBD1 for D (5 bases). Trimming cost V 6 bases and J 7 bases, with 15 bases left between them. The germline V gene has CDR1 SQVTM and CDR2 ANQGSEA. The CDR3 sequence is 12 residues long. This CDR3 is CSVPKGIREAFF. The DNA of the CDR3 is TGCAGCGTCCCGAAGGGGATTCGTGAAGCTTTCTTT.

The J gene is TRBJ2-6, the V gene TRBV15; D unclear. The CDR3 has 13 residues. The germline CDR1 and CDR2 sequences are LNHNV and YYDKDF (reference sequence). The V end lost 8 bases, the J end lost 4 bases, and 9 bases lay between the germline ends. The CDR3 loop is CATRRSGANVLTF. Here the CDR3 DNA reads TGTGCCACCCGACGGTCGGGGGCCAACGTCCTGACTTTC.

This chain joins TRBV5-1 and TRBJ1-1; D may be TRBD1 (5 bases). The CDR3 runs 13 residues. Looked up from germline, CDR1 is SGHRS and CDR2 is YFSETQ. The V and J ends lost 4 bases and 3 bases respectively, with 10 bases between them. CDR3 in amino acids: CASSRDPDTEAFF. The CDR3 DNA reads TGCGCCAGCAGCCGGGACCCAGACACTGAAGCTTTCTTT.

This clonotype was recorded many times. This chain's CDR3 is CASRVDRVGSPLHF. The CDR3 DNA sequence: TGTGCCAGCAGAGTGGACAGGGTCGGGTCACCCCTCCACTTT. The V gene is TRBV6-1, the J gene TRBJ1-6, with 8 nucleotides matching TRBD1. V lost 6 bases and J lost 10; bases outside the gene matches: 8. CDR1 is MNHNS, CDR2 SASEGT, per germline. The CDR3 has 14 residues.

The chain is built from TRBV11-2 and TRBJ2-5, with D unresolved. V lost 3 bases and J lost 0, with 11 bases in between. CDR1 is SGHAT and CDR2 is FQNNGV in the germline V gene. The CDR3 has 15 residues. The DNA of the CDR3 is TGTGCCAGCAGCTTCTCCCCCGGGTACCAAGAGACCCAGTACTTC. It codes for CASSFSPGYQETQYF.

This clonotype was seen at least ten times. The chain carries TRBV7-2 and TRBJ1-2; D is perhaps TRBD1 (5 bases). Germline assignment: CDR1 SGHTA and CDR2 FQGNSA. CDR3 length equals 12 residues. The V and J ends lost 10 bases and 3 bases respectively, with 12 bases between them. This CDR3 reads CAIWGLDYGYTF. The CDR3 DNA reads TGTGCCATTTGGGGGTTGGACTATGGCTACACCTTC.

The chain is built from TRBV20-1 and TRBJ2-7; D remains ambiguous. CDR3 length equals 12 residues. From germline, CDR1 is DFQATT and CDR2 SNEGSKA (reference sequence). The CDR3 reads CSHGPVGYEQYF. The CDR3, as DNA: TGCAGCCACGGACCAGTGGGCTACGAGCAGTACTTC.

The rearrangement joins TRBV28 to TRBJ2-6; unclear D gene. CDR1 MDHEN and CDR2 SYDVKM come from the germline V gene. CDR3 length: 17 residues. V was trimmed by 5 bases and J by 0 bases, leaving 14 bases between them. The CDR3 region has the DNA TGTGCCAGCAGTCGCCCGATGGAGACCTCTGGGGCCAACGTCCTGACTTTC. Its translation is CASSRPMETSGANVLTF.

V gene TRBV7-9 combines with J gene TRBJ2-7; D might be TRBD1 (5 bases). Trimming left V 4 bases short and J 1 base short, with 14 bases between. CDR3 size: 15 residues. Per the germline V gene, CDR1 is SEHNR and CDR2 is FQNEAQ (reference sequence). The CDR3 sequence: CASSSQVISSYEQYF. DNA for the CDR3: TGTGCCAGCAGCTCACAGGTGATTTCGTCCTACGAGCAGTACTTC. The entire variable domain, with the rest obtained from reference TRBV7-9 and TRBJ2-7, is as follows: DTGVSQNPRHKITKRGQNVTFRCDPISEHNRLYWYRQTLGQGPEFLTYFQNEAQLEKSRLLSDRFSAERPKGSFSTLEIQRTEQGDSAMYLCASSSQVISSYEQYFGPGTRLTVT.